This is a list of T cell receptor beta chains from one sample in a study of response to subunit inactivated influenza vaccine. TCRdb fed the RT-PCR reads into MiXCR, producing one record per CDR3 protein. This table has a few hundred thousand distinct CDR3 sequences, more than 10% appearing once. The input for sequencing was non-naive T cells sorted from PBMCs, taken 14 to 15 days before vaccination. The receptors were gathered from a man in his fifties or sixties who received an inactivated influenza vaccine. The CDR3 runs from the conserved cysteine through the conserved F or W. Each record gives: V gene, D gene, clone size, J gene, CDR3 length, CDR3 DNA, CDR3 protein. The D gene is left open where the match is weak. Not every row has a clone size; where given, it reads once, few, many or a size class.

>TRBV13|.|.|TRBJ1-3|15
TGTGCCAGCAGCTTAGGCGTTGCGGTTGGAAACACCATATATTTT
CASSLGVAVGNTIYF
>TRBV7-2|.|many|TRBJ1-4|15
TGTGCCAGCAGCTTAGATCCCACGGGGGGGGAAAAACTGTTTTTT
CASSLDPTGGEKLFF
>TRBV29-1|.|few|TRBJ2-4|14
TGCAGCGTTGGTTTGGGGGACGCCAAAAACATTCAGTACTTC
CSVGLGDAKNIQYF
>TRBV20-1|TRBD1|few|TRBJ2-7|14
TGCAGTGCTAGAGGCCGCGGGACAGGGTACGGGCAGTACTTC
CSARGRGTGYGQYF
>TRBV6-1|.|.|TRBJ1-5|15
TGTGCCAGCAGTGATAAGGGTAAGGGCAATCAGCCCCAGCATTTT
CASSDKGKGNQPQHF
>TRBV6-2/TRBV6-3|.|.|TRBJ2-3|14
TGTGCCAGCAGTTACTTCTCAATGGCGGCCACGCAGTATTTT
CASSYFSMAATQYF
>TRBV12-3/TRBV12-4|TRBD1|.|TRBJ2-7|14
TGTGCCAGCAGTTTAATCTTAGGGGGCGGCGAGCAGTACTTC
CASSLILGGGEQYF
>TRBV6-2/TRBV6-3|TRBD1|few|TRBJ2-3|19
TGTGCCAGCAGTTACTCACCCACGACGGCGTTGAGGCAGGGGGCTGCGCAGTATTTT
CASSYSPTTALRQGAAQYF
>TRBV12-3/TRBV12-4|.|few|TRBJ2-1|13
TGTGCCAGCAGTTTACGGAGATACAATGAGCAGTTCTTC
CASSLRRYNEQFF
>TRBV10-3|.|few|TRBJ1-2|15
TGTGCCATCAGTGAGTCAAAGGAGGGCGCCTATGGCTACACCTTC
CAISESKEGAYGYTF
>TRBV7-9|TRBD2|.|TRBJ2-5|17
TGTGCCAGTAGAGTGACTAGCGGGAGTCAGTACCAAGAGACCCAGTACTTC
CASRVTSGSQYQETQYF
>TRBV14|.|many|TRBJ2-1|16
TGTGCCAGCAGCCAATACAGGTTGAGCTCCTACAATGAGCAGTTCTTC
CASSQYRLSSYNEQFF
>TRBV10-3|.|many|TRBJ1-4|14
TGTGCCATCAGTGAGTCGGGAGTAGGCGAAAAACTGTTTTTT
CAISESGVGEKLFF
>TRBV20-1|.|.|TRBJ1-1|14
TGCAGTGCTAGAGATCGAAAGGGGGACACTGAAGCTTTCTTT
CSARDRKGDTEAFF
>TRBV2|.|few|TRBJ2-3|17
TGTGCCAGCAGTGTTCGCGGCGGGATCCCGAGCACAGATACGCAGTATTTT
CASSVRGGIPSTDTQYF
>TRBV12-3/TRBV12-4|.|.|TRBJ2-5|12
TGTGCCAGCAGTTCCTCGGGCTGGACCCAGTACTTC
CASSSSGWTQYF
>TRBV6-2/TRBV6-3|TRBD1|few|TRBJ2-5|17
TGTGCCAGCAGGCGCCGGACAGGGAACCCCCTCGGAGAGACCCAGTACTTC
CASRRRTGNPLGETQYF
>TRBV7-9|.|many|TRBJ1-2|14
TGTGCCAGCAGCGCATCCGGGACTCGCTATGGCTACACCTTC
CASSASGTRYGYTF
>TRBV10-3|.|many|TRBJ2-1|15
TGTGCCACGTCGGGACCCCGGAGCTCCTACAATGAGCAGTTCTTC
CATSGPRSSYNEQFF
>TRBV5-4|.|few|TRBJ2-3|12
TGTGCCAGCAGCTTTTTCTTAGATACGCAGTATTTT
CASSFFLDTQYF
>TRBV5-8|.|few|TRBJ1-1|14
TGTGCCAGCAGCTTGTTGATAGGATCGGATGAAGCTTTCTTT
CASSLLIGSDEAFF
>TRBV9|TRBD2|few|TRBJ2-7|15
TGTGCCAGCAGCGAAGGTGGCGGGAGGGCCTACGAGCAGTACTTC
CASSEGGGRAYEQYF
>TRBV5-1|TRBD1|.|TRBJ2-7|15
TGCGCCAGCAGCCGTGAACAGGGGTCGATCTCCGAGCAGTACTTC
CASSREQGSISEQYF
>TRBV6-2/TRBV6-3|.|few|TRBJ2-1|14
TGTGCCAGCAGAGACCCGGGCCACTACAATGAGCAGTTCTTC
CASRDPGHYNEQFF
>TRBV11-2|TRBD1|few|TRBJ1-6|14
TGTGCCTGCAGACAGGGGGCGGATAATTCACCCCTCCACTTT
CACRQGADNSPLHF
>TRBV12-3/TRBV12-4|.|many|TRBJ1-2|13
TGTGCCAGCAGTCCCGACAGGAGCTATGGCTACACCTTC
CASSPDRSYGYTF
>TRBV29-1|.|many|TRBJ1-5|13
TGCAGCGTTGCGCTCGGTAGCAATCAGCCCCAGCATTTT
CSVALGSNQPQHF
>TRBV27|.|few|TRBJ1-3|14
TGTGCCAGCAGGGGGCTTAGCTCTGGAAACACCATATATTTT
CASRGLSSGNTIYF
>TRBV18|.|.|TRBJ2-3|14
TGTGCCAGCTCACCACCTATCAGCACAGATACGCAGTATTTT
CASSPPISTDTQYF
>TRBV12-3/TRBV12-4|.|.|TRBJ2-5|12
TGTGCCAGCAGTTCGGACAGAGAGACCCAGTACTTC
CASSSDRETQYF
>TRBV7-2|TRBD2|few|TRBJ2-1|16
TGTGCCAGCAGCTTAGCAACTAGCGGGGGGACCAATGAGCAGTTCTTC
CASSLATSGGTNEQFF
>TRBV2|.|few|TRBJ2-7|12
TGTGCCAGCATGCCAGGGTTGGGCGAGCAGTACTTC
CASMPGLGEQYF
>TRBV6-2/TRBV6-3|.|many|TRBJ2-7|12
TGTGCCAGCAGCCCCGGGCCCCACGAGCAGTACTTC
CASSPGPHEQYF
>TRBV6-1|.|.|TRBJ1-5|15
TGTGCCAGCACCTTAAACCCTGGGAGCAATCAGCCCCAGCATTTT
CASTLNPGSNQPQHF
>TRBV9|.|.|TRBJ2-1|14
TGTGCCAGCAGCTGGGACCTCCCGGGGAATGAGCAGTTCTTC
CASSWDLPGNEQFF